The 22 T cell receptor beta chains listed next were all sequenced from one sample in a study of glioma-infiltrating T cells. Using RNA template, CDR3s of TCR alpha and beta were amplified with iRepertoire arm-PCR. TCRdb re-called the multiplex PCR reads through MiXCR, storing one row per CDR3 protein. The data hold approximately 100,000 distinct CDR3 sequences, with less than 30% observed a single time. Sequencing used glioma tissue, nonneoplastic brain tissue, or PBMCs (not recorded which). These TCRs come from a human donor with low-grade glioma or glioblastoma, undergoing nonglioma brain surgery, or in good health (not recorded which).

In this sample, this clonotype turned up a few times. V and J are TRBV19 and TRBJ2-7; 8 bases align to TRBD1. Trimming removed 3 bases from V and 5 bases from J; junction bases left unmatched: 6. The CDR3 sequence is 14 residues long. CDR1 and CDR2 from the germline V gene are LNHDA and SQIVND (reference sequence). Here the CDR3 reads CASSIGQGSHEQYF. The CDR3 DNA follows: TGTGCCAGTAGTATTGGACAGGGTAGCCACGAGCAGTACTTC. The variable domain in full, with the rest retrieved from reference TRBV19 and TRBJ2-7, is DGGITQSPKYLFRKEGQNVTLSCEQNLNHDAMYWYRQDPGQGLRLIYYSQIVNDFQKGDIAEGYSVSREKKESFPLTVTSAQKNPTAFYLCASSIGQGSHEQYFGPGTRLTVT.

This clonotype has a count of ten or more. This chain uses TRBV6-1 with TRBJ2-1, with 11 bases fitting TRBD1. With 5 bases clipped from V and 14 bases from J, the junction kept 8 bases outside the gene matches. Germline CDR1 is MNHNS and CDR2 is SASEGT. The CDR3 loop spans 13 amino acids. CDR3 DNA: TGTGCCAGCAGTCTAGGGACAGGGGGACGAGAGTTCTTC. It yields the protein CASSLGTGGREFF.

The rearrangement links TRBV4-2 to TRBJ1-6; the D is unclear. The ends were cut back, 8 bases at V and 0 bases at J, with 11 bases in the middle. The CDR3 contains 15 residues. Germline V gives CDR1 LGHNA, CDR2 YNFKEQ. The CDR3 loop reads CASGDGSSYNSPLHF. CDR3 nucleotides: TGTGCCAGCGGAGACGGGAGCTCCTATAATTCACCCCTCCACTTT.

This clonotype was picked up many times. This chain uses TRBV20-1 with TRBJ2-7; 8 bases match TRBD2. Germline V gives CDR1 DFQATT, CDR2 SNEGSKA (reference sequence). The CDR3 runs 14 residues. J gave up 4 bases and V 1 base, and 6 bases lay outside the gene matches. The CDR3 sequence: CSARVGGGSYEQYF. The CDR3, as DNA: TGCAGTGCTAGAGTCGGCGGGGGGTCTTACGAGCAGTACTTC.

In its sample, this clonotype was seen many times. This chain uses TRBV6-2 or TRBV6-3 with TRBJ1-1, with D uncertain. The CDR3 runs 14 residues. Trimming left V 6 bases short and J 6 bases short, with 17 bases between. Germline CDR1 reads MNHEY; CDR2 reads SVGEGT. The CDR3 loop reads CASRFRAQRAEAFF. CDR3 coding DNA: TGTGCCAGCAGATTTCGGGCCCAACGCGCTGAAGCTTTCTTT.

This clonotype was seen only a few times. This chain links TRBV29-1 with TRBJ1-1, with 10 bases aligning to TRBD1. Germline V gene data show CDR1 as SQVTM and CDR2 as ANQGSEA. The ends lost 7 bases at V and 5 bases at J; junction bases unmatched: 4. The CDR3 runs 12 residues. The CDR3 protein is CSAGTGATEAFF. CDR3 DNA sequence: TGCAGCGCTGGGACAGGGGCAACTGAAGCTTTCTTT.

On this clonotype: This could be a read error, since a much larger clone is one nucleotide away. Given the absence of the conserved phenylalanine or tryptophan at the CDR3 end, a read error is likely. The chain has TRBV19 and TRBJ2-1; no clear D gene. The CDR3 spans 12 residues. Trimming removed 3 bases at V and 10 bases at J, with 10 bases between. Germline-derived CDR1 and CDR2 are LNHDA and SQIVND (reference sequence). The CDR3 protein is CASSISPDEQFS. The DNA of the CDR3 is TGTGCCAGTAGTATTAGTCCCGACGAGCAGTTCTCC.

Remarks on this clonotype: Since a much larger clone is just one base distant, this may be a read error. The chain couples TRBV19 to TRBJ1-2, with TRBD1 identical over 9 bases. The V gene's germline CDR1 is LNHDA and CDR2 SQIVND (reference sequence). CDR3 length equals 14 residues. The CDR3: CASSPDRGAYGYNF. The CDR3 bases are TGTGCCAGTAGTCCGGACAGGGGTGCCTATGGCTACAACTTC. The full variable domain, in which reference TRBV19 and TRBJ1-2 provide the parts outside the CDR3, is DGGITQSPKYLFRKEGQNVTLSCEQNLNHDAMYWYRQDPGQGLRLIYYSQIVNDFQKGDIAEGYSVSREKKESFPLTVTSAQKNPTAFYLCASSPDRGAYGYNFGSGTRLTVV.

To note about this clonotype: One junction end does not reproduce the germline sequence, and a read error may be involved. V gene TRBV28 combines with J gene TRBJ2-7; perhaps TRBD2 as D (5 bases). CDR3 length: 13 amino acids. Germline-derived CDR1 and CDR2 are MDHEN and SYDVKM. The CDR3 loop is CASKGGPSYEQCF. The CDR3 DNA sequence: TGTGCCAGCAAGGGCGGGCCTTCCTACGAGCAGTGCTTC. Combining the CDR3 with reference TRBV28 and TRBJ2-7 gives the whole variable domain DVKVTQSSRYLVKRTGEKVFLECVQDMDHENMFWYRQDPGLGLRLIYFSYDVKMKEKGDIPEGYSVSREKKERFSLILESASTNQTSMYLCASKGGPSYEQCFGPGTRLTVT.

This clonotype was observed many times. The chain links TRBV19 to TRBJ2-3; no reliable D call. The V gene's germline CDR1 is LNHDA and CDR2 SQIVND (reference sequence). V gave up 6 bases and J gave up 0 bases, with 7 bases separating them. The CDR3 extends over 13 amino acids. This CDR3 reads CASRGPSTDTQYF. Here the CDR3 DNA reads TGTGCCAGTAGGGGTCCTAGCACAGATACGCAGTATTTT.

This clonotype has only a few counts. A clone one base away is much larger, so this may be a read error. The conserved phenylalanine or tryptophan is not found at the CDR3 terminus, so this likely reflects a read error. This sequence joins TRBV7-2 and TRBJ1-2; no clear D gene. V was clipped by 5 bases and J by 8 bases, with 21 bases between them. The length of the CDR3 is 15 residues. Germline CDR1 and CDR2: SGHTA and FQGNSA. The CDR3 region is CASSRPGVSTRGYTL. In DNA form, the CDR3 reads TGTGCCAGCAGCCGACCTGGGGTATCGACGCGCGGCTACACCCTC.

This clonotype showed up many times. The gene calls are TRBV2 and TRBJ1-2, with a tentative D call TRBD1 (6 bases). Trimming removed 2 bases at V and 1 base at J, with 11 bases between. The CDR3 has 15 residues. Germline V lookup: CDR1 SNHLY, CDR2 FYNNEI. The CDR3 region is CASSEWGRGNYGYTF. DNA for the CDR3: TGTGCCAGCAGTGAATGGGGCAGGGGTAACTATGGCTACACCTTC.

As regards this clonotype: This may come from a read error, since a much larger clone is one base off. The chain joins TRBV12-3 or TRBV12-4 to TRBJ2-7; D is ambiguous. The CDR3 runs to 14 residues. This CDR3 is CASSLGGSDDEEYF. In nucleotides, the CDR3 is TGTGCCAGCAGTTTAGGGGGTTCTGACGACGAGGAGTACTTC.

This clonotype was recorded many times. The chain couples TRBV29-1 to TRBJ2-7, with D uncertain. The CDR3 runs to 12 residues. Per germline, CDR1 SQVTM and CDR2 ANQGSEA. V gave up 4 bases and J gave up 3 bases, with 10 bases separating them. The CDR3, as DNA: TGCAGCGTTGGAGGCAGATACTACGAGCAGTACTTC. Amino acids: CSVGGRYYEQYF.

As concerns this clonotype: A much more abundant neighbour one base away suggests this may be a read error. The CDR3 loop reads CASRSGRSSHNEQFF. CDR3 nucleotides: TGTGCCAGCAGATCTGGACGGAGCTCCCACAATGAGCAGTTCTTC. The rearrangement links TRBV7-8 to TRBJ2-1; D uncertain. CDR1 is SGHVS and CDR2 is FQNEAQ in the germline V gene. The CDR3 has 15 amino acids.

This clonotype has a count of ten or more. The chain uses TRBV27 and TRBJ1-1; the D is unclear. Trimming took 5 bases from V and 1 from J, leaving 8 bases between them. The CDR3 covers 13 residues. Germline V lookup: CDR1 MNHEY, CDR2 SMNVEV (reference sequence). The CDR3 here is CASSHKGNTEAFF. Here the CDR3 DNA reads TGTGCCAGCAGTCACAAGGGGAACACTGAAGCTTTCTTT.

With respect to this clonotype: A much larger clone lies a single base off, so this may be a read error. V usage is TRBV19 and J usage is TRBJ2-7, with D uncertain. CDR1 is LNHDA, CDR2 SQIVND, per germline (reference sequence). CDR3 length equals 14 residues. CDR3 in DNA: TGTGTCAGTAGTCCAGTTCCAGACTCCTACGAGCAGTACTTC. Protein: CVSSPVPDSYEQYF.

This chain joins TRBV29-1 and TRBJ2-7, with 9 bases fitting TRBD1. The length of the CDR3 is 15 residues. The germline gives CDR1 SQVTM, CDR2 ANQGSEA. V lost 1 base, J lost 4 bases, and 8 bases stayed unmatched. CDR3 bases: TGCAGCGTTGAAGCTCCCGACAGGGGGGAATACGAGCAGTACTTC. This gives the protein CSVEAPDRGEYEQYF.

This clonotype was recorded many times. V and J are TRBV5-4 and TRBJ1-2, with D unresolved. Germline CDR1 SGHNT, CDR2 YYREEE (reference sequence). Trimming removed 3 bases from V and 1 base from J, with 7 bases in between. This CDR3 contains 13 residues. The CDR3 sequence: CASSSPDNYGYTF. The DNA of the CDR3 is TGTGCCAGCAGCTCCCCGGATAACTATGGCTACACCTTC.

Judged by abundance, this clonotype is medium-sized (0.01 to 0.1%). The chain's CDR3 is CSAPGQGAEAFF. CDR3 bases: TGCAGTGCTCCCGGGCAGGGGGCTGAAGCTTTCTTT. The chain links TRBV20-1 to TRBJ1-1, with 7 bases matching TRBD1. Trimming took 5 bases from V and 6 from J; bases not matched to a gene: 6. Germline loops: CDR1 DFQATT, CDR2 SNEGSKA (reference sequence). This CDR3 is built from 12 residues.

This clonotype was seen a few times. The chain joins TRBV13 to TRBJ1-6, with D possibly being TRBD1 (6 bases). Trimming left V 2 bases short and J 2 bases short, with 10 bases between. Germline CDR1 reads PRHDT; CDR2 reads FYEKMQ (reference sequence). The length of the CDR3 is 16 residues. The chain's CDR3 is CASSLWGQAYNSPLHF. Written as DNA, the CDR3 is TGTGCCAGCAGCTTATGGGGGCAAGCCTATAATTCACCCCTCCACTTT.

The chain joins TRBV30 to TRBJ2-4, with TRBD1 matching 8 bases. Germline CDR1 and CDR2: GTSNPN and SVGIG (reference sequence). The CDR3 extends over 16 amino acids. With 2 bases clipped from V and 1 base from J, the junction kept 7 bases outside the gene matches. CDR3 protein: CAWSTQGAGAKNIQYF. The CDR3 coding sequence is TGTGCCTGGAGTACCCAGGGGGCTGGGGCCAAAAACATTCAGTACTTC.